What follows are 19 T cell receptor beta chains derived from one specimen sequenced in a study of T cell clonality in common variable immunodeficiency. This table comes from immunoSEQ multiplex PCR, and its TCRdb copy is limited to in-frame clones, with some not included. The sample contains about 64,000 clones, none occurring once; about 1.7% lies in the top ten. The sample was peripheral blood mononuclear cells. Receptor source: a person between 18 and 75 years old in good health.

A note on this clone: The sequenced fragment ends 3 residues before the CDR3 boundary, so the rest is inferred from the germline J gene. This chain connects TRBV5-1 to TRBJ2-5, with D maybe TRBD1 (6 bases). The germline V and J ends were trimmed by 0 bases and 4 bases, with 13 bases remaining between them. Looked up from germline, CDR1 is SGHRS and CDR2 is YFSETQ. The CDR3 totals 15 residues. CDR3 region: CASSLAGTGRETQYF. CDR3 DNA, as far as it was read: TGCGCCAGCAGCTTGGCCGGTACAGGGAGAGAGACC.

The sample holds many counts of this clone. The read stops 3 residues short of the end of the CDR3; the missing end is completed from the germline J gene. The chain carries TRBV5-4 and TRBJ1-1, with D perhaps matching TRBD1 (6 bases). The CDR3 is made up of 14 amino acids. V lost 7 bases and J lost 3, with 16 bases in between. Germline CDR1 is SGHNT and CDR2 is YYREEE (reference sequence). Incomplete CDR3 DNA: TGTGCCAGCGGTTTCCATGGGGGCCACACTGAA. It translates to CASGFHGGHTE. The CDR3 reads in full as CASGFHGGHTEAFF. The full variable domain, rest sourced from reference TRBV5-4 and TRBJ1-1, is ETGVTQSPTHLIKTRGQQVTLRCSSQSGHNTVSWYQQALGQGPQFIFQYYREEENGRGNFPPRFSGLQFPNYSSELNVNALELDDSALYLCASGFHGGHTEAFFGQGTRLTVV.

This clone was seen ten or more times. Read coverage stops 3 residues before the CDR3 terminus; the germline J gene supplies the remainder. This chain connects TRBV19 to TRBJ1-1; no firm D call. V was trimmed by 5 bases and J by 4 bases, leaving 20 bases between them. Germline V gives CDR1 LNHDA, CDR2 SQIVND (reference sequence). CDR3 size: 16 residues. CDR3 residues: CASSSFPIGRTTEAFF. The CDR3 bases that were read are TGTGCCAGTAGTTCCTTCCCAATTGGCAGAACCACTGAA. The variable domain in full, completed from reference TRBV19 and TRBJ1-1, reads DGGITQSPKYLFRKEGQNVTLSCEQNLNHDAMYWYRQDPGQGLRLIYYSQIVNDFQKGDIAEGYSVSREKKESFPLTVTSAQKNPTAFYLCASSSFPIGRTTEAFFGQGTRLTVV.

This clone was seen ten or more times. The observed sequence ends 3 residues before the CDR3 terminus, with the missing tail filled in from the germline J gene. The chain employs TRBV10-3 and TRBJ2-1; D is ambiguous. Germline assignment: CDR1 ENHRY and CDR2 SYGVKD. The CDR3 sequence is 12 residues long. V lost 2 bases and J lost 7, with 6 bases in between. The covered CDR3 bases are TGTGCCATCAGTGAGCTGCTAAATGAG. Amino acid sequence: CAISELLNE. The entire CDR3 protein is CAISELLNEQFF.

The sample holds many counts of this clone. The DNA ends 3 residues before the CDR3 does, and the rest of the CDR3 is filled in from the germline J gene. This chain uses TRBV19 with TRBJ2-7; D may be TRBD2 (6 bases). V was trimmed by 5 bases and J by 1 base, leaving 12 bases between them. Per the germline V gene, CDR1 is LNHDA and CDR2 is SQIVND (reference sequence). CDR3 length equals 14 residues. The CDR3 bases that were read are TGTGCCAGTAGTGCGTATGGAGGGTCCTACGAG. It yields the protein CASSAYGGSYE. The whole CDR3 region reads CASSAYGGSYEQYF.

This clone occurred many times. The DNA ends 3 residues before the CDR3 does, and the rest of the CDR3 is filled in from the germline J gene. This chain links TRBV7-6 with TRBJ2-3; 10 positions match TRBD1. Trimming at V came to 3 bases and at J to 5 bases, leaving 11 bases not matched to a gene. The CDR3 has 17 amino acids. The germline gives CDR1 SGHVS, CDR2 FNYEAQ. This chain's CDR3 is CASSFSWGQGKRDTQYF. The sequenced part of the CDR3 DNA is TGTGCCAGCAGCTTTAGTTGGGGACAGGGGAAGAGAGATACG.

In its sample, this clone was seen many times. Read data end 3 residues before the CDR3 end; the end is taken from the germline J gene. The chain is built from TRBV7-9 and TRBJ2-7, with D uncertain. The germline CDR1 and CDR2 sequences are SEHNR and FQNEAQ (reference sequence). Between the trimmed V and J ends, which lost 4 bases and 2 bases, there was a span of 9 bases. This CDR3 has 13 amino acids. The part of the CDR3 DNA that was read is TGTGCCAGCAGCTCCGGGTCGGCCTACGAG. Its protein product is CASSSGSAYE. The full CDR3 protein is CASSSGSAYEQYF.

This clone was counted many times. From the germline J gene comes the end of the CDR3, since the read stops 3 residues before it. The chain combines TRBV10-3 with TRBJ2-7, with 14 bases identical to TRBD2. The CDR3 length is 16 residues. Trimming cost V 2 bases and J 4 bases; bases outside gene matches: 4. Germline V gene sequence: CDR1 ENHRY, CDR2 SYGVKD. The CDR3 protein is CAISEGGLAGVYEQYF. CDR3 bases read: TGTGCCATCAGTGAGGGGGGACTAGCGGGAGTTTACGAG.

This clone was seen many times. Coverage ceases 3 residues before the CDR3 finishes, and the germline J gene fills in the end. V gene TRBV10-2 combines with J gene TRBJ2-4; possible D gene TRBD1, 6 bases. Germline V CDR1 and CDR2: WSHSY, SAAADI. This CDR3 has 13 residues. Here the CDR3 reads CASSGGQGTNQYF. Partial CDR3 DNA: TGCGCCAGCAGTGGGGGACAAGGGACGAAT.

This clone came up many times. The missing CDR3 end, 3 residues past where the read stops, is filled in from the germline J gene. V and J are TRBV20-1 and TRBJ1-1; no firm D call. This CDR3 spans 16 amino acids. Looked up from germline, CDR1 is DFQATT and CDR2 is SNEGSKA (reference sequence). Trimming stripped 0 bases from V and 0 bases from J, with 14 bases between. The part of the CDR3 DNA that was read is TGCAGTGCTAGAGACACCCCGCGGGCCTTGAACACTGAA. Translating it yields CSARDTPRALNTE. The CDR3 reads in full as CSARDTPRALNTEAFF.

This clone was observed at least ten times. The CDR3 goes on 3 residues after the read ends, and that part is filled in from the germline J gene. The chain carries TRBV19 and TRBJ2-1; weak D call: TRBD2 (5 bases). This CDR3 has 17 residues. Trimming cost V 7 bases and J 3 bases, with 22 bases left between them. CDR1 is LNHDA, CDR2 SQIVND, per germline (reference sequence). The CDR3 loop is CASTSSSSYVYYNEQFF. The CDR3 DNA, read in part, is TGTGCCAGTACCTCATCTAGCTCCTATGTATACTACAATGAG.

Many counts were recorded for this clone. The CDR3 end lies 3 residues beyond the end of the read and is filled in from the germline J gene. This sequence joins TRBV19 and TRBJ1-5, with 7 bases identical to TRBD1. V shed 5 bases and J 4 bases; nucleotides not matched to a gene: 5. The germline V gene has CDR1 LNHDA and CDR2 SQIVND (reference sequence). CDR3 length: 14 residues. The CDR3 is CASSRDSTNQPQHF. The DNA read from the CDR3 is TGTGCCAGTAGTCGGGACAGCACTAATCAGCCC.

In its sample, this clone was seen many times. The read ends 3 residues early relative to the CDR3; the germline J gene fills the gap. This chain connects TRBV2 to TRBJ1-6; D perhaps matches TRBD1 (5 bases). CDR1 is SNHLY, CDR2 FYNNEI, per germline. The CDR3 spans 17 residues. Trimming took 8 bases from V and 10 from J, leaving 27 bases between them. This CDR3 reads CASERQGVVVGGSPLHF. The sequenced part of the CDR3 DNA is TGTGCCAGCGAGCGCCAGGGAGTAGTCGTGGGAGGATCACCC.

This clone was recorded many times. The CDR3 is cut off 3 residues early in the read; its end comes from the germline J gene. The rearrangement links TRBV19 to TRBJ2-1, with 12 bases lining up with TRBD2. The CDR3 is 15 residues long. Germline V gene lookup returns CDR1 LNHDA and CDR2 SQIVND (reference sequence). After removal of 6 bases from V and 4 bases from J, the junction contained 4 bases not matched to a gene. The CDR3 here is CASRLGLAGYNEQFF. The sequenced part of the CDR3 DNA is TGTGCCAGTAGGTTGGGACTAGCGGGTTACAATGAG.

The sample holds many counts of this clone. The read halts 3 residues ahead of the CDR3 end, with the missing end drawn from the germline J gene. The gene calls are TRBV2 and TRBJ2-5; TRBD2 agrees at 8 bases. Trimming removed 4 bases from V and 4 bases from J; junction bases left unmatched: 20. Looked up from germline, CDR1 is SNHLY and CDR2 is FYNNEI. The CDR3 sequence is 19 residues long. The CDR3 is CASSVGGREALMMRETQYF. CDR3 DNA (partial): TGTGCCAGCAGTGTCGGCGGGCGGGAGGCCTTAATGATGAGAGAGACC.

The table lists this clone with many counts. The sequence runs out 3 residues before the end of the CDR3; the remainder is reconstructed from the germline J gene. This chain links TRBV20-1 with TRBJ2-1, with 11 bases that match TRBD1. The CDR3 has 15 residues. V lost 4 bases and J lost 6; bases outside the gene matches: 8. Per the germline V gene, CDR1 is DFQATT and CDR2 is SNEGSKA (reference sequence). The CDR3 loop is CSAKTDRGRGNEQFF. The DNA read from the CDR3 is TGCAGTGCTAAGACGGACAGGGGGCGTGGCAATGAG.

This clone showed up many times. The observed sequence ends 3 residues before the CDR3 terminus, with the missing tail filled in from the germline J gene. V usage is TRBV30 and J usage is TRBJ2-7; TRBD2 matches 11 bases. Looked up from germline, CDR1 is GTSNPN and CDR2 is SVGIG (reference sequence). The CDR3 has 13 residues. The trim removed 5 bases at V and 5 bases at J, leaving 5 bases unmatched. CDR3 region: CAWRSSGRHEQYF. The CDR3 DNA, read in part, is TGTGCCTGGCGTTCTAGCGGGAGGCACGAG.

This clone was counted ten times or more. Coverage ceases 3 residues before the CDR3 finishes, and the germline J gene fills in the end. The chain joins TRBV18 to TRBJ2-1; 11 bases line up with TRBD2. This CDR3 spans 15 amino acids. The germline gives CDR1 KGHSH, CDR2 LQKENI. V shed 3 bases, J shed 5 bases, and the junction held 3 bases outside the gene matches. CDR3 DNA (partial): TGTGCCAGCTCACCTATAGCGGGAGGGGACAATGAG. Translation gives CASSPIAGGDNE. The CDR3, in full, reads CASSPIAGGDNEQFF.

Many counts were recorded for this clone. The read ends 3 residues shy of where the CDR3 ends; the end is completed using the germline J gene. The chain joins TRBV5-1 to TRBJ1-3; 7 bases agree with TRBD1. This CDR3 spans 15 amino acids. Germline CDR1 and CDR2: SGHRS and YFSETQ. The V segment lost 3 bases and the J segment 0 bases; nucleotides outside the gene matches: 3. The CDR3 protein is CASSSQGISGNTIYF. The sequenced part of the CDR3 DNA is TGCGCCAGCAGCTCACAGGGGATCTCTGGAAACACC.